The sequence of this T cell receptor beta chain was determined in a study of cytomegalovirus exposure and HLA in healthy donors. Method: immunoSEQ multiplex PCR; TCRdb's copy keeps in-frame clones and lacks some. The sample yields fewer than 95,000 clones, approximately 88% seen once. Remarks on this clone: The antigen is not known.

Broader study findings: The classifier, whose performance was assessed in both the original and validation cohorts, reportedly diagnosed cytomegalovirus status with high specificity and sensitivity. Rarity characterized most TCR sequences, yet some public TCRs appeared in many donors. One later analysis, an examination of the roughly 130 validation repertoires, found that first-cohort TCR clusters tended to co-occur in them. Cytomegalovirus association was listed for 150 to 200 TCR beta chains.

Sequences were obtained from PBMCs. The clonotype originates from a woman younger than 35 in good health and CMV-seropositive.

As DNA, the CDR3 is TGCAGCGTTGATGAGCGGCTCCAAGAGACCCAGTACTTC. Translating it yields CSVDERLQETQYF. This chain joins TRBV29-1 and TRBJ2-5; possible D gene TRBD2, 5 bases. This CDR3 spans 13 amino acids. Germline CDR1 SQVTM, CDR2 ANQGSEA. Trimming removed 3 bases at V and 1 base at J, with 9 bases between.